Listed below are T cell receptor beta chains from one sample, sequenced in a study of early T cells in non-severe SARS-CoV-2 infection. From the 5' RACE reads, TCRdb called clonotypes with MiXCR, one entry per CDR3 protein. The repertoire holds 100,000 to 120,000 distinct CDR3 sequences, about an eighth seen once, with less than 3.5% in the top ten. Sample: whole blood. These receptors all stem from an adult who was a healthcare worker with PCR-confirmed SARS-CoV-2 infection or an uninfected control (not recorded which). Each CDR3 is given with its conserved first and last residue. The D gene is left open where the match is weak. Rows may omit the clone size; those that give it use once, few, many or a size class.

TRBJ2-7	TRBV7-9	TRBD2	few	TGTGCCAGCAGCTTAGAGCCTACACTAGCGGGCTTCTACGAGCAGTACTTC	CASSLEPTLAGFYEQYF
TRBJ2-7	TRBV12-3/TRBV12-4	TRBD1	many	TGTGCCAGCAGCGGCGTAGGACAGGGGGTTGGCGAGCAGTACTTC	CASSGVGQGVGEQYF
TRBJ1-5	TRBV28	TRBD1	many	TGTGCCAGCACCCCAGGGGGATTCAATCAGCCCCAGCATTTT	CASTPGGFNQPQHF
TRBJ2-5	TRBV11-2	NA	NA	TGTGCCAGCAGCTCGGACTATCAAGAGACCCAGTACTTC	CASSSDYQETQYF
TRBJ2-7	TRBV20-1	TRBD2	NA	TGCAGTGCTCCGCGAAGCAATACTAGCGGGAGGGCCTACGAGCAGTACTTC	CSAPRSNTSGRAYEQYF
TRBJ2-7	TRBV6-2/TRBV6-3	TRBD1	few	TGTGCCACACGACAGGGGGCCTACGAGCAGTACTTC	CATRQGAYEQYF
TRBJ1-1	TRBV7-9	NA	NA	TGTGCCAGCAGCTTTGTGGGGGCTCGGCAGGCTTTCTTT	CASSFVGARQAFF
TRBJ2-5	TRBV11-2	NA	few	TGTGCCAGCAGCTCTTTTCTTGGGCAAGGGACCCAGTACTTC	CASSSFLGQGTQYF
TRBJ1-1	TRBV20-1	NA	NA	TGCAGTGCCATCCCCGTGACAGTGAACACTGAAGCTTTCTTT	CSAIPVTVNTEAFF
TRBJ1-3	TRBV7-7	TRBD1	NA	TGTGCTAGCAGCCCCGGACAGGGCTGGGGAAACACCATATATTTT	CASSPGQGWGNTIYF
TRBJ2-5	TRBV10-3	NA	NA	TGTGCCATCAGTGTTGACTCTGAGACCCAGTACTTC	CAISVDSETQYF
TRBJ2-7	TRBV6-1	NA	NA	TGTGCCAGCAGTGAAGGACTAACCTACGAGCAGTACTTC	CASSEGLTYEQYF
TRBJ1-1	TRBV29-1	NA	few	TGCAGCGTCCGGGACCGAGTTTTGAACACTGAAGCTTTCTTT	CSVRDRVLNTEAFF
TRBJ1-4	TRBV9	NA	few	TGTGCCAGCAGCACCCAAGGATCCAATGAAAAACTGTTTTTT	CASSTQGSNEKLFF
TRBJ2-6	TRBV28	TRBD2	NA	TGTGCCAGCAGTTCCCTATGGCGGGGGAACGCCTCTGGGGCCAACGTCCTGACTTTC	CASSSLWRGNASGANVLTF
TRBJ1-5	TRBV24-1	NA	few	TGTGCCACCAGTGATTTAGGAGACAGAGGCAATCAGCCCCAGCATTTT	CATSDLGDRGNQPQHF
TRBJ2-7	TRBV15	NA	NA	TGTGCCACCAGCAGAGGATTGGGGTTCGAGCAGTACTTC	CATSRGLGFEQYF
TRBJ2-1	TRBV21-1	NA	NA	TGTGCCAGCAGTCCGATTGGGCAGTTCTTC	CASSPIGQFF
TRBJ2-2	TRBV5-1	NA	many	TGCGCCAGCAGCTTGGCCGGGGGCGACACCGGGGAGCTGTTTTTT	CASSLAGGDTGELFF
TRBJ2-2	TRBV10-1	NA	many	TGCGCCAGCAGTGAGTCAGGCACCGGGGAGCTGTTTTTT	CASSESGTGELFF
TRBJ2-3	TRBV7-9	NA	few	TGTGCCAGCAGCTTCCTGCCCACAGATACGCAGTATTTT	CASSFLPTDTQYF
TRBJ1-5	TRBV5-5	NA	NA	TGTGCCAGCAGCCCCGGGACGAGAGATCAGCCCCAGCATTTT	CASSPGTRDQPQHF
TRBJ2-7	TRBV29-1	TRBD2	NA	TGCAGCGCAGGGACTAGCGGGAAAATTCCCCCCTACGAGCAGTACTTC	CSAGTSGKIPPYEQYF
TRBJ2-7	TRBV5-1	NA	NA	TGCGCCAGCAGCTTGACAGGGTCCCCTCTCTACGAGCAGTACTTC	CASSLTGSPLYEQYF
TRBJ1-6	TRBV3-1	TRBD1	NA	TGTGCCAGCAGCCAAGGATGGGACAGGGCTACTTCACCCCTCCACTTT	CASSQGWDRATSPLHF
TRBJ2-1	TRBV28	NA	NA	TGTGCCACCTTGTACAATGAGCAGTTCTTC	CATLYNEQFF
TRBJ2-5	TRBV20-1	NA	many	TGCAGTGCTAGAGATTTGAAGACAGCCCAAGAGACCCAGTACTTC	CSARDLKTAQETQYF
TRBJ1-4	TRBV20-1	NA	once	TGCAGTGCAGTTCCACAAACAACTAATGAAAAACTGCTTTTT	CSAVPQTTNEKLLF
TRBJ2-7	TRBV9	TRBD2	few	TGTGCCAGCAGCGTAGCGGGAGGGCCGTATGGGGAGCAGTACTTC	CASSVAGGPYGEQYF
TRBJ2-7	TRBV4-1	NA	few	TGCGCCAGCAGCCAATCCGGGACGGGTACCTACGAGCAGTACTTC	CASSQSGTGTYEQYF
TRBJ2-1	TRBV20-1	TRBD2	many	TGCAGTGCTAGCCCGAGCGGGAGGGCCGGGTACAATGAGCAGTTCTTC	CSASPSGRAGYNEQFF
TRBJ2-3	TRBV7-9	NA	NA	TGTGCCAGCGAGACCACAGATACGCAGTATTTT	CASETTDTQYF
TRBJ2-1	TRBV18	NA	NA	TGTGCCAGCTCACCACTTGGCGGGAATTTAGGAAATGAGCAGTTCTTC	CASSPLGGNLGNEQFF
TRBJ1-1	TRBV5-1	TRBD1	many	TGCGCCAGCAGCTGGGGGACAGAGAACACTGAAGCTTTCTTT	CASSWGTENTEAFF
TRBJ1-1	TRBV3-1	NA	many	TGTGCCAGCACTCCAGGACAGACTAAAAACACTGAAGCTTTCTTT	CASTPGQTKNTEAFF
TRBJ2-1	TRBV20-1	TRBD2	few	TGCAGTGCTAGAGCTAGCGGGGGGGCCGGCGCCTACAATGAGCAGTTCTTC	CSARASGGAGAYNEQFF
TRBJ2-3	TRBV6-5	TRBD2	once	TGTGCCAGCAGTTACTCTACCGGGACTAGGGCTCCTACAGATACGCAGTATTTT	CASSYSTGTRAPTDTQYF